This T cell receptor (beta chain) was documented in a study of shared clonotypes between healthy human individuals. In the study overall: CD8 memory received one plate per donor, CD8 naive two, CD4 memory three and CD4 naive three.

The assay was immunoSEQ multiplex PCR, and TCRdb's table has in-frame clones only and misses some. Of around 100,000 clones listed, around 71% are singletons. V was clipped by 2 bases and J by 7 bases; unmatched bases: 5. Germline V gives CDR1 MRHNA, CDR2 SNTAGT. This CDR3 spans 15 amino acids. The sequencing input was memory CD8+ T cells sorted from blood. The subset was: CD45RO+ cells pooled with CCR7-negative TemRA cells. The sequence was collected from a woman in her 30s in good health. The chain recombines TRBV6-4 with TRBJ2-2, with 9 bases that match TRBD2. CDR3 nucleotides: TGTGCCAGCAGTGACACTAGCGGGTTAATCGGGGAGCTGTTTTTT. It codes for CASSDTSGLIGELFF.